Listed here are 21 T cell receptor beta chains from one sample, sequenced in a study of shared T cell receptors in the human thymus. Sequenced by immunoSEQ multiplex PCR; TCRdb stores in-frame clones only, minus some. Of about 660,000 clones in the sample, around 87% were seen once. The same specimen was also included in a second study, on human thymus T cells.

The sample comprised thymocytes. These receptors originate from a boy in the first two years of life with a congenital heart defect.

This chain connects TRBV28 to TRBJ2-3; 7 bases fit TRBD1. J gave up 6 bases and V 7 bases, and 25 bases lay outside the gene matches. Germline V CDR1 and CDR2: MDHEN, SYDVKM. The CDR3 runs to 19 residues. CDR3: CASTRPQGVDNHQRDTQYF. The CDR3 bases are TGTGCCAGCACCAGACCGCAGGGGGTGGACAATCATCAGAGGGATACGCAGTATTTT.

This clone occurred a few times. This chain connects TRBV6-6 to TRBJ1-6, with D possibly TRBD1 on 6 matching bases. The germline V and J ends were trimmed by 1 base and 10 bases, with 14 bases remaining between them. The CDR3 sequence is 15 residues long. Germline V gives CDR1 MNHNY, CDR2 SVGAGI (reference sequence). The CDR3 DNA reads as TGTGCCAGCAGTTACTTCGGGGGGCAGAAATCACCCCTCCACTTT. Residues: CASSYFGGQKSPLHF.

V usage is TRBV28 and J usage is TRBJ2-7; TRBD2 aligns across 7 bases. CDR3 length: 14 amino acids. After removal of 8 bases from V and 2 bases from J, the junction contained 9 bases not matched to a gene. The germline V gene has CDR1 MDHEN and CDR2 SYDVKM. CDR3 in DNA: TGTGCCAGCTTCAGCCGGGAGGAGCCCTACGAGCAGTACTTC. Its translation: CASFSREEPYEQYF.

V gene TRBV15 combines with J gene TRBJ2-5, with D possibly being TRBD1 (5 bases). V lost 0 bases to trimming and J lost 5 bases, with 10 bases between them. CDR3 length equals 14 residues. CDR1 is LNHNV, CDR2 YYDKDF, per germline (reference sequence). The CDR3, as DNA: TGTGCCACCAGCAGAGATGGGGCTTTCGAGACCCAGTACTTC. Translating gives CATSRDGAFETQYF.

The chain uses TRBV10-1 and TRBJ2-5; TRBD1 agrees at 8 bases. The ends lost 4 bases at V and 0 bases at J; junction bases unmatched: 1. The CDR3 loop spans 14 amino acids. CDR1 and CDR2 (germline): WNHNN, SYGVQD (reference sequence). The CDR3, as DNA: TGCGCCAGCAGTGGGGGACAGGACCAAGAGACCCAGTACTTC. It codes for CASSGGQDQETQYF.

The V call is TRBV9, the J call TRBJ2-7, with 7 bases that match TRBD2. Germline V gene sequence: CDR1 SGDLS, CDR2 YYNGEE. After removal of 3 bases from V and 3 bases from J, the junction contained 3 bases not matched to a gene. CDR3 length equals 13 residues. CDR3 region: CASSAASGYEQYF. The CDR3 region has the DNA TGTGCCAGCAGCGCGGCTAGCGGCTACGAGCAGTACTTC.

This clone appeared once. The J gene is TRBJ2-7, the V gene TRBV11-2, with TRBD2 matching over 13 bases. CDR3 length equals 16 residues. V was clipped by 5 bases and J by 6 bases; unmatched bases: 10. Germline V gives CDR1 SGHAT, CDR2 FQNNGV. The CDR3 region is CASSARGLAGVSEQYF. CDR3 nucleotides: TGTGCCAGCAGCGCCCGTGGACTAGCGGGAGTCTCCGAGCAGTACTTC.

V gene TRBV6-1 combines with J gene TRBJ2-1; 9 bases fit TRBD1. CDR1 and CDR2 (germline): MNHNS, SASEGT. CDR3 length equals 15 residues. Trimming at V came to 4 bases and at J to 4 bases, leaving 5 bases not matched to a gene. The CDR3 DNA reads as TGTGCCAGCAGTGGGTGGGACAGGGATTACAATGAGCAGTTCTTC. The encoded protein is CASSGWDRDYNEQFF.

V is TRBV18 and J is TRBJ1-5; D perhaps matches TRBD1 (5 bases). The CDR3 covers 16 residues. Looked up from germline, CDR1 is KGHSH and CDR2 is LQKENI. V lost 3 bases, J lost 0 bases, and 12 bases lay in between. CDR3 amino acids: CASSPSTEDSNQPQHF. CDR3 coding DNA: TGTGCCAGCTCACCCTCGACAGAGGATAGCAATCAGCCCCAGCATTTT.

The chain recombines TRBV19 with TRBJ2-5, with TRBD2 identical over 10 bases. The CDR3 length is 17 residues. Germline CDR1 reads LNHDA; CDR2 reads SQIVND (reference sequence). The junction had 6 bases not matched to a gene; V was cut back by 1 base and J by 1 base. CDR3 loop: CASSIGKRGGFQETQYF. The CDR3 DNA reads TGTGCCAGTAGTATAGGGAAGCGGGGGGGCTTCCAAGAGACCCAGTACTTC.

The gene calls are TRBV25-1 and TRBJ1-2; D call uncertain. V lost 0 bases, J lost 6 bases, and 14 bases lay in between. Germline V gene data show CDR1 as MGHDK and CDR2 as SYGVNS. This CDR3 is 15 amino acids long. The CDR3 sequence: CASSEYDGQRDGYTF. CDR3 nucleotides: TGTGCCAGCAGTGAATATGATGGGCAGAGAGATGGCTACACCTTC.

This clone was seen once. The chain recombines TRBV4-3 with TRBJ2-7, with 8 nucleotides matching TRBD2. The junction had 14 bases not matched to a gene; V was cut back by 0 bases and J by 7 bases. The CDR3 extends over 17 amino acids. The germline V gene encodes CDR1 LGHNA and CDR2 YSLEER. The chain's CDR3 is CASSQDSSGGRSGEQYF. CDR3 sequence (DNA): TGCGCCAGCAGCCAAGATTCCAGCGGGGGACGATCGGGAGAGCAGTACTTC.

The chain couples TRBV4-3 to TRBJ2-2; D ambiguous. The CDR3 consists of 14 residues. Per the germline V gene, CDR1 is LGHNA and CDR2 is YSLEER. V shed 9 bases and J shed 3 bases, with 14 bases lying between them. This CDR3 is CASRDWYYTGELFF. The CDR3 nucleotides are TGCGCCAGTCGAGACTGGTACTACACCGGGGAGCTGTTTTTT.

The chain employs TRBV28 and TRBJ2-7; TRBD2 is a possible D gene (5 bases). The CDR3 has 17 amino acids. Germline lookup yields CDR1 MDHEN and CDR2 SYDVKM. The V end lost 2 bases, the J end lost 0 bases, and 17 bases lay between the germline ends. Here the CDR3 reads CASSLNLLAPLSYEQYF. DNA for the CDR3: TGTGCCAGCAGTTTAAACCTCCTAGCTCCTCTCTCCTACGAGCAGTACTTC.

The chain carries TRBV4-1 and TRBJ2-1, with a weak D call TRBD2 (6 bases). CDR1 is MGHRA, CDR2 YSYEKL, per germline. The CDR3 contains 17 residues. V lost 0 bases, J lost 3 bases, and 15 bases lay in between. The CDR3 bases are TGCGCCAGCAGCCAAGATAGGAGGGACTTGCTCTACAATGAGCAGTTCTTC. Residues: CASSQDRRDLLYNEQFF.

This chain joins TRBV10-3 and TRBJ1-1; D unresolved. CDR3 length: 14 amino acids. Trimming took 4 bases from V and 1 from J, leaving 10 bases between them. CDR1 is ENHRY and CDR2 is SYGVKD in the germline V gene. The chain's CDR3 is CAISGNRGNTEAFF. The CDR3 DNA sequence: TGTGCCATCAGTGGCAACCGGGGGAACACTGAAGCTTTCTTT.

The gene calls are TRBV28 and TRBJ1-5; 9 bases fit TRBD1. V lost 5 bases, J lost 6 bases, and 8 bases stayed unmatched. From germline, CDR1 is MDHEN and CDR2 SYDVKM. The CDR3 sequence is 15 residues long. For the CDR3, the DNA is TGTGCCAGCAGTCCGACAGGGGGATTTAGTCAGCCCCAGCATTTT. Translating it yields CASSPTGGFSQPQHF.

This chain connects TRBV11-2 to TRBJ2-7; 11 bases are shared with TRBD1. Trimming cost V 6 bases and J 5 bases; bases outside gene matches: 6. The CDR3 loop spans 14 amino acids. From germline, CDR1 is SGHAT and CDR2 FQNNGV. CDR3 DNA sequence: TGTGCCAGCAGACGGGACAGGGGGACCCACGAGCAGTACTTC. This gives the protein CASRRDRGTHEQYF.

The CDR3 protein is CASSFSGRGVSFTNQPQHF. The CDR3, as DNA: TGTGCCAGCAGCTTTTCGGGCAGGGGAGTTTCTTTTACCAATCAGCCCCAGCATTTT. The rearrangement uses TRBV5-6 and TRBJ1-5; D is possibly TRBD1 (6 bases). The germline CDR1 and CDR2 sequences are SGHDT and YYEEEE. The CDR3 is made up of 19 amino acids. Trimming took 2 bases from V and 3 from J, leaving 24 bases between them.

The chain joins TRBV18 to TRBJ1-6; D unclear. The V and J ends lost 1 base and 5 bases respectively, with 6 bases between them. The CDR3 is 14 amino acids. Germline V gene data show CDR1 as KGHSH and CDR2 as LQKENI. CDR3 region: CASSPREDNSPLHF. The CDR3 DNA follows: TGTGCCAGCTCACCACGGGAGGATAATTCACCCCTCCACTTT.

The CDR3 sequence is CASSGPTGTGRRGAFF. CDR3 nucleotide sequence: TGTGCCAGCAGTGGCCCAACCGGGACAGGGAGGAGGGGAGCTTTCTTT. The J gene is TRBJ1-1, the V gene TRBV6-1; 9 bases fit TRBD1. V lost 4 bases to trimming and J lost 10 bases; unmatched junction nucleotides: 16. Germline assignment: CDR1 MNHNS and CDR2 SASEGT. This CDR3 has 16 amino acids.